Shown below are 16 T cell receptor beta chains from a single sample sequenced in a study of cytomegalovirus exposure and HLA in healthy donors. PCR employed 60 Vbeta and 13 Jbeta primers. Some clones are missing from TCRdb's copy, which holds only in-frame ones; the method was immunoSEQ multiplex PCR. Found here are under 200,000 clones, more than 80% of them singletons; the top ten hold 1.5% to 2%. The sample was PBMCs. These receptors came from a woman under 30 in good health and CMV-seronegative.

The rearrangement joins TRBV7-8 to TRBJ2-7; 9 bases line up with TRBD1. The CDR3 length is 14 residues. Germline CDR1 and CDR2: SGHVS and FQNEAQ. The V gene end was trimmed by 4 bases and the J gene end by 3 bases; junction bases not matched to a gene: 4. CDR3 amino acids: CASSSRDRDYEQYF. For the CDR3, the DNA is TGTGCCAGCAGCTCCCGGGACAGGGACTACGAGCAGTACTTC.

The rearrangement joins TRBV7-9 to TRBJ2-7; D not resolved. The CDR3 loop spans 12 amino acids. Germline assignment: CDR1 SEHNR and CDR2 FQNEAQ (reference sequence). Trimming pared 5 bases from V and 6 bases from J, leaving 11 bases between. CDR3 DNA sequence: TGTGCCAGCAGCCCAGGCCGTGGCGAGCAGTACTTC. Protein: CASSPGRGEQYF.

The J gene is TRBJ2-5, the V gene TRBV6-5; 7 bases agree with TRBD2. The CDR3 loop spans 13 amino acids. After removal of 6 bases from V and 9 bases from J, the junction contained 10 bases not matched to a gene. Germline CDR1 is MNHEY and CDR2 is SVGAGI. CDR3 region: CASRPTGGQAQYF. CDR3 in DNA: TGTGCCAGCAGGCCGACGGGGGGTCAGGCCCAGTACTTC.

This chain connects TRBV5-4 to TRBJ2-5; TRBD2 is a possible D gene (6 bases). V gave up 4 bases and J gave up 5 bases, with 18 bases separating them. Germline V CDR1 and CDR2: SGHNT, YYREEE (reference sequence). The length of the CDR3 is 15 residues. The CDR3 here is CASSIGTPVQETQYF. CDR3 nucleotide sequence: TGTGCCAGCAGCATCGGGACTCCCGTCCAGGAGACCCAGTACTTC.

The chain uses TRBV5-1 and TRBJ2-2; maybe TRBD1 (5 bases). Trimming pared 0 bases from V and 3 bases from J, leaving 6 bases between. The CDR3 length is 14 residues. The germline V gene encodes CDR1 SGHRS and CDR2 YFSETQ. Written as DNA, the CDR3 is TGCGCCAGCAGCTTGGAAGGGGACACCGGGGAGCTGTTTTTT. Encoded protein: CASSLEGDTGELFF.

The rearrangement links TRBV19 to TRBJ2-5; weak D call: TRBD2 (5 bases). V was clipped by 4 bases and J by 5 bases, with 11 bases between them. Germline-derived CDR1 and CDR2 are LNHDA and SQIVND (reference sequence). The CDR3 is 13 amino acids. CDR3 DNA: TGTGCCAGTAGTAATGGCGGGCTGGAGACCCAGTACTTC. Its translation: CASSNGGLETQYF.

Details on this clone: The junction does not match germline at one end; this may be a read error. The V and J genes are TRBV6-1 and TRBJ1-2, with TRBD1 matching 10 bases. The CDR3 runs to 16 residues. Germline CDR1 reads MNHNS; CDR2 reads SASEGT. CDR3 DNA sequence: TGTGCCAGCAGTGGGACCGCGGGACAGGGGTCCTATGACTACACCTTC. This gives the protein CASSGTAGQGSYDYTF.

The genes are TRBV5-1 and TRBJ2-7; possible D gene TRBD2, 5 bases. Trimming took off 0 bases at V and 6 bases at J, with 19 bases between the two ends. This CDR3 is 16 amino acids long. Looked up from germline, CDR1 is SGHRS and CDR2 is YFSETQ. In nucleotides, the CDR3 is TGCGCCAGCAGCTTGGGACTAAGATTGGATGGGAGCGAGCAGTACTTC. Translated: CASSLGLRLDGSEQYF.

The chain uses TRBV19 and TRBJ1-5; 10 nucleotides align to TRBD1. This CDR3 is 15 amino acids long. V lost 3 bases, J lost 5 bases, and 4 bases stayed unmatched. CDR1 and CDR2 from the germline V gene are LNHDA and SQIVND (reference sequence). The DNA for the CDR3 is TGTGCCAGTAGTATGGACAGGGGGATTTATCAGCCCCAGCATTTT. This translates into CASSMDRGIYQPQHF.

DNA for the CDR3: TGTGCCAGCAGGCCCCGGGGCACAGATACGCAGTATTTT. As protein: CASRPRGTDTQYF. The rearrangement links TRBV2 to TRBJ2-3; D uncertain. Trimming removed 6 bases at V and 1 base at J, with 8 bases between. CDR3 size: 13 residues. Germline loops: CDR1 SNHLY, CDR2 FYNNEI. The whole variable domain, remainder taken from reference TRBV2 and TRBJ2-3, is EPEVTQTPSHQVTQMGQEVILRCVPISNHLYFYWYRQILGQKVEFLVSFYNNEISEKSEIFDDQFSVERPDGSNFTLKIRSTKLEDSAMYFCASRPRGTDTQYFGPGTRLTVL.

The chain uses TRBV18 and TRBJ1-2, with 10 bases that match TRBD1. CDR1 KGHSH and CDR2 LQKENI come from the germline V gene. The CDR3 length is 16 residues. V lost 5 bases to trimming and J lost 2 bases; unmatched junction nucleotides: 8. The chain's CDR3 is CASSTERTGGNYGYTF. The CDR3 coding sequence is TGTGCCAGCTCAACCGAAAGGACAGGGGGGAACTATGGCTACACCTTC.

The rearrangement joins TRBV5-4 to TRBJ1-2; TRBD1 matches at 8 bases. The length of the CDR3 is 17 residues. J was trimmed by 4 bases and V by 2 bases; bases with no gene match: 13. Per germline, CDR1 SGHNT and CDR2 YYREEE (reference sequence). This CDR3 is CASSFGTGLDPLYGYTF. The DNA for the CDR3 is TGTGCCAGCAGCTTTGGGACAGGCCTAGACCCGCTCTATGGCTACACCTTC.

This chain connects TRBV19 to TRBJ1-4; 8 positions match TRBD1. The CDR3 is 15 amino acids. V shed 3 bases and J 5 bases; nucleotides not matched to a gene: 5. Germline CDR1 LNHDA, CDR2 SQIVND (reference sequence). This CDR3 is CASSILRGRNEKLFF. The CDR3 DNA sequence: TGTGCCAGTAGTATCCTCAGGGGGCGAAATGAAAAACTGTTTTTT. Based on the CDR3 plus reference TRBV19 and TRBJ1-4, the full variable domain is DGGITQSPKYLFRKEGQNVTLSCEQNLNHDAMYWYRQDPGQGLRLIYYSQIVNDFQKGDIAEGYSVSREKKESFPLTVTSAQKNPTAFYLCASSILRGRNEKLFFGSGTQLSVL.

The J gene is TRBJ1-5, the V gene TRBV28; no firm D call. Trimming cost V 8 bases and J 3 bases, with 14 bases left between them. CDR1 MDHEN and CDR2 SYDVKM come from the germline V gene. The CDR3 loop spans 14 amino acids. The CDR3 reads CASVTTTPNQPQHF. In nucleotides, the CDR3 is TGTGCCAGCGTGACTACCACCCCCAATCAGCCCCAGCATTTT.

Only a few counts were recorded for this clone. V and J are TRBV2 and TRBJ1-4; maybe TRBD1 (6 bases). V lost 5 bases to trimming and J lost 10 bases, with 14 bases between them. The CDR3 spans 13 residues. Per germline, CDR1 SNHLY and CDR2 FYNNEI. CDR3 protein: CASSLTQGGKLFF. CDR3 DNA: TGTGCCAGCAGTTTAACGCAAGGGGGAAAACTGTTTTTT.

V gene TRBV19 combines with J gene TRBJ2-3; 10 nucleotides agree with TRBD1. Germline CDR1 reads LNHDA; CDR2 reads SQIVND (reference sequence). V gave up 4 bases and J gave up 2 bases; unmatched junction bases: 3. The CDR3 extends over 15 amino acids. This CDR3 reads CASSRQGALTDTQYF. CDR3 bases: TGTGCCAGTAGTAGACAGGGGGCTCTCACAGATACGCAGTATTTT.